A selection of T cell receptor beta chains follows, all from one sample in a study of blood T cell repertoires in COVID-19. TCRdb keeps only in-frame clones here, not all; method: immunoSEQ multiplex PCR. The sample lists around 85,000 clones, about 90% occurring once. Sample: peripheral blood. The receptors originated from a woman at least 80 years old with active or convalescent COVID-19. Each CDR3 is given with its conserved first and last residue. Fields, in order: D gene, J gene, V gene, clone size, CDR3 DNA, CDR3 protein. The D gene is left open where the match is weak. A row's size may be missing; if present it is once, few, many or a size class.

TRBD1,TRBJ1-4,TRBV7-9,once,TGTGCCAGCAGCCGGGGACAGAATGAAAAACTGTTTTTT,CASSRGQNEKLFF
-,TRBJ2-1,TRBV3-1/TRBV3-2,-,TGTGCCAGCAGCCGAACGGATGAGCAGTTCTTC,CASSRTDEQFF
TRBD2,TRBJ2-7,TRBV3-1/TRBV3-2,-,TGTGCCAGCAGCCAAGGACTAGCGGGAGGGTCCTACGAGCAGTACTTC,CASSQGLAGGSYEQYF
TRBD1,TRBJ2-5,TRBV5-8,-,TGTGCCAGCAGCTCGGGACAGATCCAAGAGACCCAGTACTTC,CASSSGQIQETQYF
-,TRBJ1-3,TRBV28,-,TGTGCCAGCAGTCCCGACACGATCTCTGGAAACACCATATATTTT,CASSPDTISGNTIYF
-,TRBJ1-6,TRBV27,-,TGTGCCAGCAGGACTAAGCTAAATAATTCACCCCTCCACTTT,CASRTKLNNSPLHF
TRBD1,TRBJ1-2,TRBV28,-,TGTGCCAGCAGTCCCGGACAGGGAGCTAGAATAAATGGCTACACCTTC,CASSPGQGARINGYTF
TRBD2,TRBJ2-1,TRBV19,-,TGTGCCAGTAGTGGACTAGCGGGAGTAGGTGAGCAGTTCTTC,CASSGLAGVGEQFF
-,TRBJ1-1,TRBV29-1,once,TGCAGCACACAAAATGTCCAGGACACTGAAGCTTTCTTT,CSTQNVQDTEAFF
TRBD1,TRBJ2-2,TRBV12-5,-,TGTGCTAGTGTTCTACAGGGGGCGACCCGGGGCACCGGGGAGCTGTTTTTT,CASVLQGATRGTGELFF
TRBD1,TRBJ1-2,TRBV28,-,TGTGCCAGCAGTTCCTTAAAACAGGGGGTGACTGGCTACACCTTC,CASSSLKQGVTGYTF
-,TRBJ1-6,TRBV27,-,TGTGCCAGCAGTTACTTCAGGGCCAATTCACCCCTCCACTTT,CASSYFRANSPLHF
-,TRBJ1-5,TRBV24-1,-,TGTGCCACCAGTGATTCCAGGGACAATCAGCCCCAGCATTTT,CATSDSRDNQPQHF
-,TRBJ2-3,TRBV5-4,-,TGTGCCAGCAGCTCGGGGGGCGGCACAGATACGCAGTATTTT,CASSSGGGTDTQYF
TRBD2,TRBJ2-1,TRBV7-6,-,TGTGCCAGCAGCGACGCGGGAGGGCGCGACAATGAGCAGTTCTTC,CASSDAGGRDNEQFF
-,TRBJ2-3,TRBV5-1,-,TGCGCCAGCAGTCCCCTGAGAGGCCGCACAGATACGCAGTATTTT,CASSPLRGRTDTQYF
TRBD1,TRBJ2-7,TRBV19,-,TGTGCCAGTAGCCGAGACAGGGGCCGACCCTACGAGCAGTACTTC,CASSRDRGRPYEQYF
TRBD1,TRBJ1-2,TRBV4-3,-,TGCGCCAGCAGCCAAGAGACAGGGGTAGGTGGCTACACCTTC,CASSQETGVGGYTF
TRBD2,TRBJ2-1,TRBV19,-,TGTGCCAGTATCCCTAGCGGGAGTTCCTACAATGAGCAGTTCTTC,CASIPSGSSYNEQFF
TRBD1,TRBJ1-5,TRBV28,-,TGTGCCAGCAGTGTACAGGGGGCAAGTATGAGCAATCAGCCCCAGCATTTT,CASSVQGASMSNQPQHF
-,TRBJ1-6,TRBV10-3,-,TGTGCCATCAGCGCCGGGACTCAACCGAGCTCCTATAATTCACCCCTCCACTTT,CAISAGTQPSSYNSPLHF
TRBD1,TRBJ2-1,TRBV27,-,TGTGCCAGCAGTTTCGGGACAGGGGAAAATGAGCAGTTCTTC,CASSFGTGENEQFF
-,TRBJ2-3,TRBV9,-,TGTGCCAGCAGCGTAGTAGGTCAGGCTAGCACAGATACGCAGTATTTT,CASSVVGQASTDTQYF
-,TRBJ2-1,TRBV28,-,TGTGCCAGCCTCGGGAATGAGCAGTTCTTC,CASLGNEQFF
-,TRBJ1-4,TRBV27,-,TGTGCCAGCCCCCGGAGAGCAACTAATGAAAAACTGTTTTTT,CASPRRATNEKLFF
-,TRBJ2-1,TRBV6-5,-,TGTGCCAGCAGCGCTCCTAGCACAGAGCAGTTCTTC,CASSAPSTEQFF
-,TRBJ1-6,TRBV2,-,TGTGCCAGCGAGATGGGAGGCGATGCATATAATTCACCCCTCCACTTT,CASEMGGDAYNSPLHF